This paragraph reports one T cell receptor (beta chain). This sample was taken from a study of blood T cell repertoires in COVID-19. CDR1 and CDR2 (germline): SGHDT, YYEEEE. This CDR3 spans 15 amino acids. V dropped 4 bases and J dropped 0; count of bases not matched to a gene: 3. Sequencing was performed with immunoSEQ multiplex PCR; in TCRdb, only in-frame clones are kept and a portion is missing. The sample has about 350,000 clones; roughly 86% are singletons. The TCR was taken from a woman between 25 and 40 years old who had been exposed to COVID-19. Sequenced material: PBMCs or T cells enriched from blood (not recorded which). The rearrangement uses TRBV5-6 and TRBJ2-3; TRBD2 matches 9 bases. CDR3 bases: TGTGCCAGCAGCAGACTAGCGGACAGCACAGATACGCAGTATTTT. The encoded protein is CASSRLADSTDTQYF.